This paragraph reports one T cell receptor beta chain. What it binds is unknown. This specimen comes from a study of post-analysis software for immune sequencing data. Study in general: The patients showed relapsing-remitting, secondary progressive and progressive-relapsing multiple sclerosis courses.

Incorporated into the TCR beta cDNA libraries were unique molecular identifiers, which served to reduce PCR and sequencing biases. There were roughly 0.9 to 10 million T cells, and about 500,000 cDNA molecules came from them. Each CDR3 protein gets one entry after TCRdb re-called the PCR reads with MiXCR. The data show over 250,000 distinct CDR3 sequences, 36% seen once. Findings of the study overall: The normalized Chao1 diversity of multiple sclerosis patients was significantly lower than that of controls. Strong same-batch co-clustering of samples appeared with F measure clustering. In patients, 4 to 6 TRBV segments were more frequent than in controls, with TRBV5-6, TRBV5-1 and TRBV20-1 among them.

The CDR3 is 17 amino acids. Trimming left V 0 bases short and J 0 bases short, with 12 bases between. Germline V gene data show CDR1 as MDHEN and CDR2 as SYDVKM. Material: blood. This receptor was taken from a girl between 5 and 17 years old with multiple sclerosis. The chain couples TRBV28 to TRBJ1-3, with D perhaps matching TRBD1 (5 bases). CDR3 region: CASSLWGHPISGNTIYF. CDR3 coding DNA: TGTGCCAGCAGTTTATGGGGGCACCCTATCTCTGGAAACACCATATATTTT.